This is a list of T cell receptor beta chains from one sample in a study of blood T cell repertoires in COVID-19. Sequencing used immunoSEQ multiplex PCR; TCRdb keeps in-frame clones, though not all of them. The sample holds under 350,000 clones, roughly 90% seen once. The sequenced sample was peripheral blood. The receptors stem from a man aged 40-49 years with acute or convalescent COVID-19. Both conserved end residues are part of each CDR3. Each record gives: D gene, J gene, V gene, clone size, CDR3 protein, CDR3 DNA. A D gene is named only where the DNA matches it firmly. The listing skips clone size in some rows; elsewhere it reads once, few, many or a size class.

d_gene: TRBD1; j_gene: TRBJ2-7; v_gene: TRBV5-1; abundance: -; CDR3aa: CASSRETGAYEQYF; CDR3nt: TGCGCCAGCAGCCGCGAGACAGGGGCCTACGAGCAGTACTTC
d_gene: -; j_gene: TRBJ2-2; v_gene: TRBV24-1; abundance: -; CDR3aa: CATSDSHGGPGTGELFF; CDR3nt: TGTGCCACCAGTGATTCCCACGGGGGGCCTGGCACCGGGGAGCTGTTTTTT
d_gene: -; j_gene: TRBJ2-1; v_gene: TRBV14; abundance: -; CDR3aa: CASSQDWGPPNNEQFF; CDR3nt: TGTGCCAGCAGCCAAGATTGGGGGCCCCCAAACAATGAGCAGTTCTTC
d_gene: TRBD1; j_gene: TRBJ2-2; v_gene: TRBV24-1; abundance: -; CDR3aa: CATSDSGQGAYTGELFF; CDR3nt: TGTGCCACCAGTGACTCGGGACAGGGGGCTTACACCGGGGAGCTGTTTTTT
d_gene: TRBD2; j_gene: TRBJ2-7; v_gene: TRBV5-1; abundance: -; CDR3aa: CASSFGAGVSYEQYF; CDR3nt: TGCGCCAGCAGCTTTGGAGCGGGGGTCTCCTACGAGCAGTACTTC
d_gene: -; j_gene: TRBJ1-2; v_gene: TRBV19; abundance: -; CDR3aa: CASTPSGGLYGYTF; CDR3nt: TGTGCCAGTACCCCTTCAGGAGGCCTCTATGGCTACACCTTC
d_gene: TRBD1; j_gene: TRBJ2-7; v_gene: TRBV10-3; abundance: -; CDR3aa: CAISDRGQINEQYF; CDR3nt: TGTGCCATCAGTGACAGGGGGCAAATCAACGAGCAGTACTTC
d_gene: TRBD2; j_gene: TRBJ2-3; v_gene: TRBV5-1; abundance: -; CDR3aa: CASSLPSSGADTQYF; CDR3nt: TGCGCCAGCAGCTTACCCTCAAGCGGGGCAGATACGCAGTATTTT
d_gene: -; j_gene: TRBJ2-1; v_gene: TRBV18; abundance: -; CDR3aa: CASSPRGSYNEQFF; CDR3nt: TGTGCCAGCTCACCCCGGGGGAGCTACAATGAGCAGTTCTTC
d_gene: TRBD1; j_gene: TRBJ1-2; v_gene: TRBV7-9; abundance: -; CDR3aa: CASSLDRWDYGYTF; CDR3nt: TGTGCCAGCAGCTTGGACAGGTGGGACTATGGCTACACCTTC
d_gene: TRBD1; j_gene: TRBJ2-7; v_gene: TRBV28; abundance: -; CDR3aa: CASSLYRGRYEQYF; CDR3nt: TGTGCCAGCAGTTTATACAGGGGTCGGTACGAGCAGTACTTC
d_gene: TRBD2; j_gene: TRBJ2-3; v_gene: TRBV5-1; abundance: -; CDR3aa: CASSTGLAGGTDTQYF; CDR3nt: TGCGCCAGCAGCACCGGACTAGCGGGGGGTACAGATACGCAGTATTTT
d_gene: -; j_gene: TRBJ2-7; v_gene: TRBV12-3/TRBV12-4; abundance: -; CDR3aa: CASSLYSSYEQYF; CDR3nt: TGTGCCAGCAGTTTATACAGCTCCTACGAGCAGTACTTC
d_gene: -; j_gene: TRBJ1-5; v_gene: TRBV2; abundance: -; CDR3aa: CASSERGSSNQPQHF; CDR3nt: TGTGCCAGCAGTGAACGGGGTTCTAGCAATCAGCCCCAGCATTTT
d_gene: TRBD1; j_gene: TRBJ2-1; v_gene: TRBV4-1; abundance: -; CDR3aa: CASSQLGTGGDEQFF; CDR3nt: TGCGCCAGCAGCCAACTCGGGACAGGGGGGGATGAGCAGTTCTTC
d_gene: TRBD1; j_gene: TRBJ2-1; v_gene: TRBV19; abundance: -; CDR3aa: CASGDRGRYNEQFF; CDR3nt: TGTGCCAGTGGGGACAGGGGAAGATACAATGAGCAGTTCTTC
d_gene: -; j_gene: TRBJ2-1; v_gene: TRBV6-5; abundance: -; CDR3aa: CASSYEGVGYNEQFF; CDR3nt: TGTGCCAGCAGTTACGAGGGGGTGGGCTACAATGAGCAGTTCTTC
d_gene: -; j_gene: TRBJ2-4; v_gene: TRBV5-8; abundance: -; CDR3aa: CASSFPPGLAKNIQYF; CDR3nt: TGTGCCAGCAGTTTTCCCCCGGGGTTAGCCAAAAACATTCAGTACTTC
d_gene: TRBD1; j_gene: TRBJ1-2; v_gene: TRBV5-6; abundance: -; CDR3aa: CASTARDRSYGYTF; CDR3nt: TGTGCCAGCACCGCTAGGGACAGGAGTTATGGCTACACCTTC
d_gene: TRBD1; j_gene: TRBJ2-1; v_gene: TRBV3-1/TRBV3-2; abundance: -; CDR3aa: CASSQGQGDHNEQFF; CDR3nt: TGTGCCAGCAGCCAGGGACAGGGGGACCACAATGAGCAGTTCTTC
d_gene: TRBD1; j_gene: TRBJ2-7; v_gene: TRBV29-1; abundance: -; CDR3aa: CSAAGQVRSEQYF; CDR3nt: TGCAGCGCCGCGGGACAGGTTCGATCCGAGCAGTACTTC
d_gene: -; j_gene: TRBJ1-6; v_gene: TRBV7-2; abundance: once; CDR3aa: CASSLGMGQGSPLHF; CDR3nt: TGTGCCAGCAGCTTAGGGATGGGGCAGGGGTCACCCCTCCACTTT
d_gene: TRBD2; j_gene: TRBJ2-3; v_gene: TRBV7-9; abundance: -; CDR3aa: CASTKVAGGPDTQYF; CDR3nt: TGTGCCAGCACGAAAGTAGCGGGGGGCCCAGATACGCAGTATTTT
d_gene: TRBD1; j_gene: TRBJ1-1; v_gene: TRBV5-1; abundance: -; CDR3aa: CASSSGTGVNTEAFF; CDR3nt: TGCGCCAGCAGCTCTGGGACAGGGGTGAACACTGAAGCTTTCTTT
d_gene: TRBD1; j_gene: TRBJ1-5; v_gene: TRBV19; abundance: -; CDR3aa: CASSVTGGFQPQHF; CDR3nt: TGTGCCAGTAGTGTTACAGGGGGTTTTCAGCCCCAGCATTTT
d_gene: -; j_gene: TRBJ2-1; v_gene: TRBV27; abundance: -; CDR3aa: CASSPPRGVSYNEQFF; CDR3nt: TGTGCCAGCAGCCCCCCCAGGGGGGTCTCCTACAATGAGCAGTTCTTC
d_gene: -; j_gene: TRBJ2-3; v_gene: TRBV6-5; abundance: -; CDR3aa: CASSPSFADTQYF; CDR3nt: TGTGCCAGCAGCCCCTCCTTTGCAGATACGCAGTATTTT
d_gene: TRBD1; j_gene: TRBJ1-6; v_gene: TRBV4-2; abundance: -; CDR3aa: CASSHPIRDRGLRSPLHF; CDR3nt: TGTGCCAGCAGCCATCCTATCCGCGACAGGGGATTAAGATCACCCCTCCACTTT
d_gene: TRBD1; j_gene: TRBJ1-2; v_gene: TRBV3-1/TRBV3-2; abundance: -; CDR3aa: CASSRNTGDGYTF; CDR3nt: TGTGCCAGCAGCCGAAACACAGGGGATGGCTACACCTTC
d_gene: TRBD1; j_gene: TRBJ2-1; v_gene: TRBV14; abundance: once; CDR3aa: CASSQVVRAGGRNEQFF; CDR3nt: TGTGCCAGCAGCCAAGTCGTTCGGGCAGGGGGTAGAAATGAGCAGTTCTTC
d_gene: -; j_gene: TRBJ1-2; v_gene: TRBV6-5; abundance: -; CDR3aa: CASSRTVNYGYTF; CDR3nt: TGTGCCAGCAGTAGAACGGTTAACTATGGCTACACCTTC
d_gene: TRBD1; j_gene: TRBJ1-1; v_gene: TRBV5-1; abundance: -; CDR3aa: CASSQTTGVATEAFF; CDR3nt: TGCGCCAGCAGCCAAACTACAGGGGTGGCCACTGAAGCTTTCTTT
d_gene: TRBD1; j_gene: TRBJ2-4; v_gene: TRBV10-3; abundance: -; CDR3aa: CAISPGQGANIQYF; CDR3nt: TGTGCCATCAGCCCGGGACAGGGGGCTAACATTCAGTACTTC